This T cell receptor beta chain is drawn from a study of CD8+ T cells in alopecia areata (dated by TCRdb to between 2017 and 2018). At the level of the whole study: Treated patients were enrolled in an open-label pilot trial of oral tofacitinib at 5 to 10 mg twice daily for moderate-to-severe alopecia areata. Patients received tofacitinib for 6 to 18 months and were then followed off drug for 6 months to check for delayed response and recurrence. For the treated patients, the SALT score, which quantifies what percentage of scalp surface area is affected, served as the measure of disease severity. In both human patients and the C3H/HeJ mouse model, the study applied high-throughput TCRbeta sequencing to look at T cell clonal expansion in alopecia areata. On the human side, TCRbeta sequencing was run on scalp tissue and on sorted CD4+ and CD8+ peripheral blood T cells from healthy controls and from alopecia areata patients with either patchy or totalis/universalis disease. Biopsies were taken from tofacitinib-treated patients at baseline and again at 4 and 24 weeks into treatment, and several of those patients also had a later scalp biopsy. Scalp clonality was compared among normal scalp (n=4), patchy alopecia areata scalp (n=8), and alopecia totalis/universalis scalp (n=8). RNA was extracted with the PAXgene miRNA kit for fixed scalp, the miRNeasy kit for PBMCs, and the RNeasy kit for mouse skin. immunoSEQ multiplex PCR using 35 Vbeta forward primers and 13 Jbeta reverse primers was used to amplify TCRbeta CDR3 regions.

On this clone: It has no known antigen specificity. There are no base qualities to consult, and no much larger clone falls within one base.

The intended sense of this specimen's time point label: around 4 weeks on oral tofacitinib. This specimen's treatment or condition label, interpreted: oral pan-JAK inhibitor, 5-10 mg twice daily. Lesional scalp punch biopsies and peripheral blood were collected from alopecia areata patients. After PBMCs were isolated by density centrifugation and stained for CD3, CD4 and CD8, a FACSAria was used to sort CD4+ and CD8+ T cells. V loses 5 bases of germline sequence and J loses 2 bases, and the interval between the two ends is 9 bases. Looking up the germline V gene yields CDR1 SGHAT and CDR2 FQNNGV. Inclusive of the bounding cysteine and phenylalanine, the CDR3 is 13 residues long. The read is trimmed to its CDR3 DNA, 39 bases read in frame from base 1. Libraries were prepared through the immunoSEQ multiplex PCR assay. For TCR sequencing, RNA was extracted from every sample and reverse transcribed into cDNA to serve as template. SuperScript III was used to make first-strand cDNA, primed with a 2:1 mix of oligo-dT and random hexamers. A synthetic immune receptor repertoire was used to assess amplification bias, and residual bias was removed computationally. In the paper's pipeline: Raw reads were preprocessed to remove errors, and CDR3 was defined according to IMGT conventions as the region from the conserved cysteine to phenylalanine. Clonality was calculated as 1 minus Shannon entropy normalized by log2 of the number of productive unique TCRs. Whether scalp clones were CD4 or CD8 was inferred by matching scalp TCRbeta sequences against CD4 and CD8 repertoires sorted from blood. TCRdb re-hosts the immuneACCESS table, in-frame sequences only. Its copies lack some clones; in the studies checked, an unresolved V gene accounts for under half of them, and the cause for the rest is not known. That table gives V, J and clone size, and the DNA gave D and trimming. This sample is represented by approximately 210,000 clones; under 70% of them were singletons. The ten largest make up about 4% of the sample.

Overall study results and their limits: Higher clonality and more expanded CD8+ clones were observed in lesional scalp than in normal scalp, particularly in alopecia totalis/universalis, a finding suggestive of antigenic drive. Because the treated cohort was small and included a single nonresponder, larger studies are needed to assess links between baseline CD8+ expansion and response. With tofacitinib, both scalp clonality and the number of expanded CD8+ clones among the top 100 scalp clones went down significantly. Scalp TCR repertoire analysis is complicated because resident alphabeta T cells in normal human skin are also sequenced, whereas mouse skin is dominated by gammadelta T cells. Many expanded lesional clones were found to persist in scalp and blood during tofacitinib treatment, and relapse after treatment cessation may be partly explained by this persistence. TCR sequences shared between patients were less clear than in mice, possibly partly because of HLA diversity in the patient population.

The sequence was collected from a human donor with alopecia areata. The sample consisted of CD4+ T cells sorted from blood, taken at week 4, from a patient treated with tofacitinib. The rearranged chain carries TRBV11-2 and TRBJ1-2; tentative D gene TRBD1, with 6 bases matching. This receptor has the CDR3 CASSPQGNYGYTF. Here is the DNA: TGTGCCAGCAGCCCCCAGGGGAACTATGGCTACACCTTC.